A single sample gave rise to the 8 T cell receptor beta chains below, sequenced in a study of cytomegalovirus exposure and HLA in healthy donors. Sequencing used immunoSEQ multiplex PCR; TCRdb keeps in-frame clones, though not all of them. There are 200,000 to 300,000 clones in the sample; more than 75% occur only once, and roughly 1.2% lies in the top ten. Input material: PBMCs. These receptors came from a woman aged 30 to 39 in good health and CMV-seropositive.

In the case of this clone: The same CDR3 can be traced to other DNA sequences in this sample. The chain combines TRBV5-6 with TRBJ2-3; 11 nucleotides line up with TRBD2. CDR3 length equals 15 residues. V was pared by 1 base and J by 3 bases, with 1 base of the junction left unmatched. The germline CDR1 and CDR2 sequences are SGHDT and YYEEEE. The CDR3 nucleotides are TGTGCCAGCAGCTTGACTAGCGGGAGTACAGATACGCAGTATTTT. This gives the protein CASSLTSGSTDTQYF.

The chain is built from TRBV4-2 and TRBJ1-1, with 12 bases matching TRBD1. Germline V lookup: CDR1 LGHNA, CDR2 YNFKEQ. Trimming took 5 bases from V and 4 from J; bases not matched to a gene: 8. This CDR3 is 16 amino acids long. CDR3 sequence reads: CASSSGTGGAGTEAFF. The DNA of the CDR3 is TGTGCCAGCAGCTCCGGGACAGGGGGCGCCGGCACTGAAGCTTTCTTT.

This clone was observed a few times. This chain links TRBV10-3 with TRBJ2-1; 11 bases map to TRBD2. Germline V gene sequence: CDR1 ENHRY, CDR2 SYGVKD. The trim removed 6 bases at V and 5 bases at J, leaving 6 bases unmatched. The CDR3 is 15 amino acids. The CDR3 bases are TGTGCCATCAGCCCCGGGACTAGCGGAAACAATGAGCAGTTCTTC. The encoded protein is CAISPGTSGNNEQFF.

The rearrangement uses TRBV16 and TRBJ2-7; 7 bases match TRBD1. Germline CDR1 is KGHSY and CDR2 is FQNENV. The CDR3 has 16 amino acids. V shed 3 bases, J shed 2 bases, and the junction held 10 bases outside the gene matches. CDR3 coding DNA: TGTGCCAGCAGCCACCTGACAGGGTTCTTAACCTACGAGCAGTACTTC. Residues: CASSHLTGFLTYEQYF.

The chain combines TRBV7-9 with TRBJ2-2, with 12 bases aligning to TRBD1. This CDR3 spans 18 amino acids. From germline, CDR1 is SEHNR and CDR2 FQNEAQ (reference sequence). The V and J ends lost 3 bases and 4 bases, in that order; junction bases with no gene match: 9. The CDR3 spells CASSFRVGQGASTGELFF. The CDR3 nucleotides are TGTGCCAGCAGCTTCCGGGTGGGACAGGGGGCGAGCACCGGGGAGCTGTTTTTT.

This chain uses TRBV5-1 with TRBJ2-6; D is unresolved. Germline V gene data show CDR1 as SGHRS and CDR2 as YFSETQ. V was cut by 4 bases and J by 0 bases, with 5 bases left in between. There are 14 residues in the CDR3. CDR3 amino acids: CASSVLSGANVLTF. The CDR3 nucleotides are TGCGCCAGCAGCGTACTCTCTGGGGCCAACGTCCTGACTTTC.

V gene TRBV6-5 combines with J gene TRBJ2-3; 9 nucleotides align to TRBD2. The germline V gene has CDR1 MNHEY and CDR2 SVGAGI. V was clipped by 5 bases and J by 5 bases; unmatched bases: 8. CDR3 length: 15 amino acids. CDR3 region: CASSTGAGGVDTQYF. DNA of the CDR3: TGTGCCAGCAGTACCGGAGCGGGAGGTGTAGATACGCAGTATTTT.

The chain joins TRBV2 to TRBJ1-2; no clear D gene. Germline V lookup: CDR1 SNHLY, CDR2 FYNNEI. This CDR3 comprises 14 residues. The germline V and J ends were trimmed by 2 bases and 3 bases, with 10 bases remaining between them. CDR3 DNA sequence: TGTGCCAGCAGTGAACCCCCAGGCTACTATGGCTACACCTTC. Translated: CASSEPPGYYGYTF.